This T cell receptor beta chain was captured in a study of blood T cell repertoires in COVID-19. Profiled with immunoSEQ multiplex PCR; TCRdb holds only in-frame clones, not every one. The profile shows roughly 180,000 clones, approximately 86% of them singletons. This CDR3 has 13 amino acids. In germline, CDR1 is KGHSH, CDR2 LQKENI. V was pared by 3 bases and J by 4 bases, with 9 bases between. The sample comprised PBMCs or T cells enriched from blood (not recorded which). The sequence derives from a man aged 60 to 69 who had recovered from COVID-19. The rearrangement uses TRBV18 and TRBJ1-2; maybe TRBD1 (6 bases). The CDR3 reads CASSPNRAYGYTF. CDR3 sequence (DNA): TGTGCCAGCTCACCGAACAGGGCCTATGGCTACACCTTC.